Described below is a single TCR beta chain sequence and its context. The target of this receptor is not known. No much larger clone is present one base from it, and per-base qualities are unavailable. High-throughput TCR beta sequencing profiled peripheral blood CD8+ and CD4+ T cells from healthy donors, Susac syndrome patients and multiple sclerosis patients. The multiple sclerosis controls were treatment-naive patients whose relapsing-remitting disease, either stable or active, fulfilled the revised McDonald criteria. CD8+ TEMRA cells were enriched by FACS, while bulk CD8+ and CD4+ T cells were purified by magnetic negative isolation. Blood was collected in EDTA tubes and processed within 24 hours, with PBMCs isolated through density gradient centrifugation. PBMCs intended for TCR sequencing were cryopreserved in liquid nitrogen and thawed later in a water bath at 37 degrees C. The sorted or isolated CD4+, CD8+ and CD8+ TEMRA cells had a purity of 90% or higher.

RNA was extracted using the RNeasy kit, and roughly 0.5 to 1 microgram was reverse transcribed with random hexamers. The immunoSEQ multiplex PCR assay, which covers 54 Vbeta and 13 Jbeta segments, was used to amplify TCR beta CDR3 regions. PCR amplification bias was corrected by using a synthetic template baseline for primer optimization and computational correction. The study's processing was this. Only productive sequences were kept, with reads annotated to V, D and J genes according to IMGT and analyzed in immunoSEQ Analyzer. Clonality was computed as one minus Shannon entropy normalized by log2 of the number of productive unique sequences. For each patient and control, public and private clones were evaluated within the 100 most prevalent clones. A clone was defined as Susac-specific if it was absent from the healthy and MS cohorts, from over 1,000 published viral clones and from other ImmuneACCESS disease sequences. TCRdb handled the public reads itself, with Q25 trimming in fastp and clone calling in MiXCR, and kept productive beta chains. Each record represents a unique CDR3 protein, reported with the most common genes and DNA among its rows. Clone size and V and J calls follow TCRdb, not the original study. Within this sample are hundreds of thousands of distinct CDR3 sequences, with around 85% of them counted one time only. The ten largest account for 0.12% of the sample.

The data belong to a study of CD8 T cells in Susac syndrome (dated by TCRdb to the late 2010s). Context from the whole study: Whether CD8+ T cell activation and differentiation in Susac syndrome was antigen driven was tested using repertoire sequencing. The clonality of the CD8+ T cell repertoire was compared across 12 healthy donors, some 14 Susac syndrome patients and under 18 multiple sclerosis patients. Study-wide findings and limitations: The TCR sequencing and HLA analysis was acknowledged to have included a relatively small number of individuals.

This TCR came from a human donor with multiple sclerosis. The specimen was CD8+ T cells from PBMCs.

In nucleotides, the sequence is TGTGCCAGCAGCGGCCAAGGGGCGGGAGGGCCCTCAGATACGCAGTATTTT. It translates to CASSGQGAGGPSDTQYF. The chain joins TRBV21-1 to TRBJ2-3; whether TRBD2, the table's D call, matches the DNA was not checked. TRBV21-1 is a pseudogene locus. The CDR3 holds 17 amino acids from the cysteine to the phenylalanine. The read is trimmed to its CDR3 DNA, 51 bases read in frame from base 1.